This T cell receptor (beta chain) was captured by sequencing in a study of T cells and Merkel cell carcinoma outcomes. Study results and limitations: In Merkel cell carcinoma, repertoire and T-cell density reportedly predicted outcomes.

The CDR3 runs to 17 residues. Deletions cut 1 base from V and 5 bases from J, with 20 bases between. The germline V gene has CDR1 SGHVS and CDR2 FNYEAQ. TCRdb's copy holds only in-frame clones and misses some; the assay was immunoSEQ multiplex PCR. The sample lists 15,000 or so clones, about 90% occurring once. Concerning this clone itself: What it binds is unknown.

The sequence was obtained from a human donor with Merkel cell carcinoma. Material for sequencing was tumor tissue from Merkel cell carcinoma. The chain recombines TRBV7-6 with TRBJ2-5; tentatively, D is TRBD1 (7 bases). This CDR3 is CASSLVRATGSGETQYF. In DNA, the CDR3 is TGTGCCAGCAGCTTAGTTCGCGCGACAGGGAGCGGGGAGACCCAGTACTTC.